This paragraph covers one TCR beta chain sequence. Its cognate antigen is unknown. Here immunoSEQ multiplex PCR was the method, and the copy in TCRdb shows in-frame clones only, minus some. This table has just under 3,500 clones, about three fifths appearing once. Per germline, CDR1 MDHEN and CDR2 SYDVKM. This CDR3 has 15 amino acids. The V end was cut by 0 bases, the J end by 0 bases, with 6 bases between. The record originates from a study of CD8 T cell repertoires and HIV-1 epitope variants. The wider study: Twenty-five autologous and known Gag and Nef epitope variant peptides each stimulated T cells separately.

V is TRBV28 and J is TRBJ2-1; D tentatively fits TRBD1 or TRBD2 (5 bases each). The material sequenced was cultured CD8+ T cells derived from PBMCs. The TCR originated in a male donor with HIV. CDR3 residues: CASSLWGDSYNEQFF. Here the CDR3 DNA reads TGTGCCAGCAGTTTATGGGGGGACTCCTACAATGAGCAGTTCTTC.